The present entry profiles one TCR beta chain with its context. The repertoire was sequenced with immunoSEQ multiplex PCR; TCRdb's copy has only in-frame clones and lacks some. The sample includes about 76,000 clones, around 93% of them seen just once. This CDR3 contains 15 residues. Trimming took 3 bases from V and 2 from J; bases not matched to a gene: 5. From germline, CDR1 is SNHLY and CDR2 FYNNEI. Specified time point: peripheral blood 6 weeks after treatment start. The data were taken from a study of PD-L1 blockade in urothelial cancer. Study overall: Researchers looked at the blood 3 weeks (second dose) and 6 weeks after treatment began.

This sequence joins TRBV2 and TRBJ1-1, with 8 bases lining up with TRBD1. The source is a woman aged 80 or over with urothelial cancer. This sample comprised PBMCs, obtained around atezolizumab (anti-PD-L1) treatment. CDR3 bases: TGTGCCAGCAGTGATCTGGACAGGGATAACACTGAAGCTTTCTTT. Translated, it gives CASSDLDRDNTEAFF. Supplemented by reference TRBV2 and TRBJ1-1, the full variable domain reads EPEVTQTPSHQVTQMGQEVILRCVPISNHLYFYWYRQILGQKVEFLVSFYNNEISEKSEIFDDQFSVERPDGSNFTLKIRSTKLEDSAMYFCASSDLDRDNTEAFFGQGTRLTVV.